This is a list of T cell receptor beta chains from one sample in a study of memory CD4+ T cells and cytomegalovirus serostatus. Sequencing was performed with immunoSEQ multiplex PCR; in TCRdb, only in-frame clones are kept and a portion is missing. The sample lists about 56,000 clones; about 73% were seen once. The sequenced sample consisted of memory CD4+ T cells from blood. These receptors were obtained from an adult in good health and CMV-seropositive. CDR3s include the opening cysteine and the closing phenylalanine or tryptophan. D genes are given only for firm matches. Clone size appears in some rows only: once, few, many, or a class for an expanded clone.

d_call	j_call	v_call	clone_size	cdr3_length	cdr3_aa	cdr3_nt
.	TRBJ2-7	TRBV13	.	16	CASSYPVGGGYREQYF	TGTGCCAGCAGCTACCCGGTGGGGGGTGGCTACCGCGAGCAGTACTTC
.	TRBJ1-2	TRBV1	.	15	CTSSHIPGGGDGYTF	TGCACCAGCAGCCATATCCCGGGAGGGGGTGACGGCTACACCTTC
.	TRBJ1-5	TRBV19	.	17	CASSFKRRGAYNQPQHF	TGTGCCAGTAGTTTCAAAAGGAGGGGCGCCTACAATCAGCCCCAGCATTTT
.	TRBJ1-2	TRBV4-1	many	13	CASSPTDRWGYTF	TGCGCCAGCAGCCCCACCGATCGATGGGGCTACACCTTC
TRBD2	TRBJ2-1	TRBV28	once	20	CASSPRRVWGISGRTSEQFF	TGTGCCAGCAGCCCCCGGAGGGTCTGGGGGATTAGCGGGAGGACCAGTGAGCAGTTCTTC
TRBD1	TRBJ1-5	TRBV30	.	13	CAWGTVSNQPQHF	TGTGCCTGGGGGACAGTTAGCAATCAGCCCCAGCATTTT
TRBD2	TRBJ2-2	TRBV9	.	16	CASSVSLAEPPGELFF	TGTGCCAGCAGCGTAAGCCTAGCGGAACCCCCCGGGGAGCTGTTTTTT
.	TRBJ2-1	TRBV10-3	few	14	CASARDPQPHEQFF	TGTGCCAGCGCCCGGGACCCTCAACCCCATGAGCAGTTCTTC
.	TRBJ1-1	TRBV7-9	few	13	CASNPVGGTEAFF	TGTGCCAGCAACCCTGTGGGGGGGACTGAAGCTTTCTTT
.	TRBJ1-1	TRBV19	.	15	CASSSLRDMNTEAFF	TGTGCCAGTAGTTCATTACGAGACATGAACACTGAAGCTTTCTTT